Listed below are T cell receptor beta chains from one sample, sequenced in a study of PD-1 blockade in classical Hodgkin lymphoma. Sequencing was performed with immunoSEQ multiplex PCR; in TCRdb, only in-frame clones are kept and a portion is missing. This table has 20,000 to 25,000 clones, over 65% appearing once. The material sequenced was peripheral blood mononuclear cells (PBMCs), taken before the second cycle of nivolumab. The receptor set was obtained from a human donor with classical Hodgkin lymphoma. The CDR3 runs from the conserved cysteine through the conserved F or W. Size is omitted from some rows. Given values are once, few, many or a class for expanded clones.

v_call,clone_size,j_call,cdr3_aa
TRBV29-1,few,TRBJ2-7,CSVEVLGTNSYEQYF
TRBV19,.,TRBJ2-1,CASSIGRILYNEQFF
TRBV11-3,.,TRBJ1-1,CASSFISPEAFF
TRBV6-5,.,TRBJ2-1,CASSYRDISYNEQFF
TRBV15,.,TRBJ2-3,CATSREAGLSSTDTQYF
TRBV27,.,TRBJ2-5,CASKGVQETQYF
TRBV10-3,.,TRBJ2-2,CAISDWTSGSGGTGELFF
TRBV2,.,TRBJ2-7,CASQGRVLGNYEQYF
TRBV19,.,TRBJ2-7,CASPLPGQGIPYEQYF
TRBV7-9,.,TRBJ1-4,CASSLAPGHIDEKLFF
TRBV7-8,.,TRBJ2-7,CASSQRWFRYEQYF
TRBV4-1,.,TRBJ2-1,CASTRDNEQFF
TRBV7-6,medium-sized,TRBJ2-4,CASSLDDSGVYDKNIQYF